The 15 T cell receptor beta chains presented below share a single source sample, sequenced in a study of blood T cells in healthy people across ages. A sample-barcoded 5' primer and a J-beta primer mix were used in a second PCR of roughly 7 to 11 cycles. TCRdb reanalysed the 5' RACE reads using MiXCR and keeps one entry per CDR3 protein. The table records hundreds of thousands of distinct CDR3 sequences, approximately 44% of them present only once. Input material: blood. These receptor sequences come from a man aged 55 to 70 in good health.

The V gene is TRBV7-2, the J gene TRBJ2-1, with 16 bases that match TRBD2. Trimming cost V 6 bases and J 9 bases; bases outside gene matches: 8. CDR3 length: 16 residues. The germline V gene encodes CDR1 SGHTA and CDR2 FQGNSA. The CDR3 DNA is TGTGCCAGCAGACCCGGGACTAGCGGGGGGGCAGCTGAGCAGTTCTTC. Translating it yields CASRPGTSGGAAEQFF.

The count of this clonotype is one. The CDR3 bases are TGTGCCAGCAGCCCGCTTAACAGGGCGATCTACGAGCAGTACTTC. This codes for CASSPLNRAIYEQYF. V usage is TRBV7-2 and J usage is TRBJ2-7; tentatively, D is TRBD1 (6 bases). Germline CDR1 SGHTA, CDR2 FQGNSA. V lost 5 bases to trimming and J lost 3 bases, with 17 bases between them. The CDR3 is 15 residues long.

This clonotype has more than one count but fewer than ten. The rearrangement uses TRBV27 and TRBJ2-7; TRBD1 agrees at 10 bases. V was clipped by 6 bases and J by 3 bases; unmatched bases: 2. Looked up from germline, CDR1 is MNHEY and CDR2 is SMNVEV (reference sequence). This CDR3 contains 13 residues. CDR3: CASRRTGGYEQYF. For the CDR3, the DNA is TGTGCCAGCAGGAGGACAGGGGGCTACGAGCAGTACTTC.

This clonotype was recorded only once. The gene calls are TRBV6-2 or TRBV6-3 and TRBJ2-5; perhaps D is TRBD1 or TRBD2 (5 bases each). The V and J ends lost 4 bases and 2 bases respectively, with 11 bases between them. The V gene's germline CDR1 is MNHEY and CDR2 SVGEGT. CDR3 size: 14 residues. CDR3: CASSSRGLQETQYF. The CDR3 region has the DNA TGTGCCAGCAGTTCCCGGGGCCTACAAGAGACCCAGTACTTC.

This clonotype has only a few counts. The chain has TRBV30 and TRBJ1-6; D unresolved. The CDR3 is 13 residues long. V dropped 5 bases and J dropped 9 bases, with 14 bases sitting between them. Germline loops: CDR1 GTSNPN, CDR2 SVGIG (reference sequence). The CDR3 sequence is CAWESSNSSPLHF. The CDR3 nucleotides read TGTGCCTGGGAGAGCAGTAATAGTTCACCCCTCCACTTT.

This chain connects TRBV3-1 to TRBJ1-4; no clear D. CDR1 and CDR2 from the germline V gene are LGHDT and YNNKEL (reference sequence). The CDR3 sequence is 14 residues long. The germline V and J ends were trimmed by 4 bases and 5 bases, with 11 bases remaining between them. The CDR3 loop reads CASSRAGMNEKLFF. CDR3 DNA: TGTGCCAGCAGCCGGGCCGGCATGAATGAAAAACTGTTTTTT.

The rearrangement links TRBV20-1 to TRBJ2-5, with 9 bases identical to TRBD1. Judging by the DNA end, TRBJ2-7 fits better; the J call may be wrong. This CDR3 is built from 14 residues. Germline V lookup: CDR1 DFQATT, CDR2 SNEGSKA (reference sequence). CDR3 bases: TGCAGTACTCGTCCGGGACAGGGTTTCTACGAGCAGTACTTC. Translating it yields CSTRPGQGFYEQYF.

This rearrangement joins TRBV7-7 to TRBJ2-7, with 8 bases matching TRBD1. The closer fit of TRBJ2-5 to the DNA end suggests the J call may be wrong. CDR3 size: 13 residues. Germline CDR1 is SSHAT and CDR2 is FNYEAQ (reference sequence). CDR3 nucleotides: TGTGTTAGCAGGGAGACAGGGGACGAGACCCAGTACTTC. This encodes CVSRETGDETQYF.

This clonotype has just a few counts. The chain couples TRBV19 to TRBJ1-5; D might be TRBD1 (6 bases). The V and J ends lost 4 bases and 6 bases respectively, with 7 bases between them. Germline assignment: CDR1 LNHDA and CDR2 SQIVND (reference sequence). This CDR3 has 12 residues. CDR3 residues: CASSSRGQPQHF. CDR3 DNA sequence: TGTGCCAGTAGTAGCAGGGGTCAGCCCCAGCATTTT.

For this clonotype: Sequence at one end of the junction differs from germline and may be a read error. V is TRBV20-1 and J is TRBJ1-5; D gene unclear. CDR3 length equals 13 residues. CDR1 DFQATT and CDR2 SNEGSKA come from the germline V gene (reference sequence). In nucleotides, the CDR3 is TGCAGTGCTCCCGACCCATACAATCAGCCCCAACATTTT. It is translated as CSAPDPYNQPQHF.

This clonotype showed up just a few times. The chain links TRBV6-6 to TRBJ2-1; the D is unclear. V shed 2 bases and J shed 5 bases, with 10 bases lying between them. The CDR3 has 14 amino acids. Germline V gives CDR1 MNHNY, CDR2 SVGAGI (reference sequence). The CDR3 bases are TGTGCCAGCAGTTACGCGTCAGGAGACAATGAGCAGTTCTTC. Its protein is CASSYASGDNEQFF.

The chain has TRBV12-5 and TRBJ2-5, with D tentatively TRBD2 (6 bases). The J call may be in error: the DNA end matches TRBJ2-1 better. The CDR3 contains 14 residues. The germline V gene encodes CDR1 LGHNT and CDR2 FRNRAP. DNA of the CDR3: TGTGCTAGTGGTAAAGGAGGGTCCCAAGAGACCCAGTTCTTC. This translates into CASGKGGSQETQFF.

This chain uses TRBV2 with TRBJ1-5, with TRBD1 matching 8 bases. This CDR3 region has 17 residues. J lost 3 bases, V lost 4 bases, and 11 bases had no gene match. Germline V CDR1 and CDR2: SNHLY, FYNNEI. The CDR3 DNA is TGTGCCAGCAGTGGAGCAGGGGGCGGAGTGGACAATCAGCCCCAGCATTTT. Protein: CASSGAGGGVDNQPQHF. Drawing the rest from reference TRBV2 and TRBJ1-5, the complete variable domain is EPEVTQTPSHQVTQMGQEVILRCVPISNHLYFYWYRQILGQKVEFLVSFYNNEISEKSEIFDDQFSVERPDGSNFTLKIRSTKLEDSAMYFCASSGAGGGVDNQPQHFGDGTRLSIL.

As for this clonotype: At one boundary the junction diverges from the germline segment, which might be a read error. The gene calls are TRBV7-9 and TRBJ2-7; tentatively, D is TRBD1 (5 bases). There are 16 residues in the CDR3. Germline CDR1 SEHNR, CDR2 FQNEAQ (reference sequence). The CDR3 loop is CSSSSTFGQELHEQYF. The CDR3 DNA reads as TGTTCCAGCAGCTCAACATTTGGACAAGAGCTACACGAGCAGTACTTC.

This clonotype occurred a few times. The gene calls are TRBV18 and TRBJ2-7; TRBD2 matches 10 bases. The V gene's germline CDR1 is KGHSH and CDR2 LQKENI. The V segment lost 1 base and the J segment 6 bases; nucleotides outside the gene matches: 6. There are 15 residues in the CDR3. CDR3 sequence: CASSPLLAGVLEQYF. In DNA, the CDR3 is TGTGCCAGCTCACCACTCCTAGCGGGGGTCCTCGAGCAGTACTTC.